Listed here is a single T cell receptor beta chain. This record belongs to a study of blood T cell repertoires in COVID-19. On the study more broadly: Italy, Spain and the United States were the sources of the convalescent and acute COVID-19 samples. The cDNA or gDNA used as material had been derived from T cells, B-cell-depleted T cells, or PBMCs.

Per the study methods: Amplified reference gene primers provided the basis for estimating nucleated cell counts. Profiling relied on immunoSEQ multiplex PCR, and the TCRdb table lists in-frame clones only, not all of them. For V, J and clone size, that table is used; D and trimming come from the DNA. This sample has 130,000 to 150,000 clones, with over 75% found just once. Looked up from germline, CDR1 is LNHDA and CDR2 is SQIVND (reference sequence). The CDR3 runs to 16 residues. After removal of 5 bases from V and 4 bases from J, the junction contained 10 bases not matched to a gene. The rearrangement joins TRBV19 to TRBJ2-3; 9 bases map to TRBD2. The TCR was taken from a man aged 55 to 70 with active or convalescent COVID-19. What was sequenced was peripheral blood. Here the CDR3 reads CASSSGIAGVSDTQYF. In nucleotides, the CDR3 is TGTGCCAGTAGTTCCGGGATAGCGGGAGTTTCAGATACGCAGTATTTT.